A single TCR beta chain is shown here with its context. Antigen: not known. TCR beta VDJ combinations and CDR3 sequences were profiled from genomic DNA. TCRdb fed the reads into MiXCR, producing one record per CDR3 protein. The sample lists under 200,000 distinct CDR3 sequences; 48% were seen once. These data are taken from a study of CD8+CD57+ T cells in acquired aplastic anemia. Broader study findings: It was found that approximately 29 CD8+ CDR3 sequences were shared between patients and controls.

By flow cytometry, patients selected for sequencing had shown an expansion of CD8+CD57+ cells. Patients had not yet gotten any therapy when their blood was taken for sampling. V was shortened by 3 bases and J by 3 bases, with 6 bases between the two germline ends. Germline assignment: CDR1 SGDLS and CDR2 YYNGEE. The CDR3 has 12 residues. Sequencing was done on a sample of sorted CD4+, CD8+, or CD8+CD57+ T cells (not recorded which) from PBMCs. The chain recombines TRBV9 with TRBJ1-2, with no clear D. This TCR derives from a human donor with aplastic anemia. DNA for the CDR3: TGTGCCAGCAGCGCCACAGACTATGGCTACACCTTC. Protein sequence: CASSATDYGYTF.